This is a list of T cell receptor beta chains from one sample in a study of molecular identifiers for immune sequencing clone quantification. TCRdb fed the PCR reads into MiXCR, producing one record per CDR3 protein. The sample records hundreds of thousands of distinct CDR3 sequences, roughly 25% being singletons. Material: naive CD8+ T cells from blood, with Jurkat cell RNA spiked in. The receptors originated from a human donor in good health. Some libraries in this study had Jurkat cell RNA spiked in. Both conserved end residues are part of each CDR3.

CDR3 length | J gene | V gene | CDR3 protein
15 | TRBJ1-1 | TRBV4-1 | CASSLRQGGGTEAFF
12 | TRBJ2-2 | TRBV7-9 | CASVVDTGELFF
13 | TRBJ2-7 | TRBV6-5 | CASRSGTRYEQYF
19 | TRBJ2-6 | TRBV28 | CASHPRTGRTVAGANVLTF
12 | TRBJ1-1 | TRBV29-1 | CSVRTLGIEAFF
17 | TRBJ2-3 | TRBV27 | CASSLLLAGGSTDTQYF
15 | TRBJ1-1 | TRBV2 | CASSEGRGMATEAFF
17 | TRBJ1-1 | TRBV4-1 | CASSRLRDGGVRTEAFF
13 | TRBJ2-7 | TRBV21-1 | CASSKVGPYEQYF
15 | TRBJ2-1 | TRBV30 | CAWSLIGGAYNEQFF
17 | TRBJ2-2 | TRBV13 | CASSTRLAGGPTGELFF
17 | TRBJ2-3 | TRBV2 | CASSEALASGRTDTQYF
12 | TRBJ1-1 | TRBV29-1 | CSVRTMNTEAFF
14 | TRBJ2-7 | TRBV10-3 | CAISEGRASDEQYF
13 | TRBJ2-7 | TRBV7-2 | CASSAYRGYEQYF
15 | TRBJ2-1 | TRBV6-5 | CASSRTSGDYNEQFF
11 | TRBJ2-1 | TRBV9 | CASSVANEQFF
14 | TRBJ2-1 | TRBV3-1 | CASSQAGGINEQFF
12 | TRBJ2-7 | TRBV7-9 | CASRDTGAEQYF
13 | TRBJ2-1 | TRBV7-8 | CASSHRTSFEQFF
13 | TRBJ2-1 | TRBV19 | CASSYGADNVQFF
20 | TRBJ2-7 | TRBV28 | CASSLGPRHAVTGLPYEQYF
14 | TRBJ2-3 | TRBV4-3 | CASSQGDPTDTQYF
16 | TRBJ2-7 | TRBV3-1 | CASSQAPGTGYSEQYF
15 | TRBJ1-5 | TRBV24-1 | CATSGGTSSNQPQHF
15 | TRBJ2-3 | TRBV30 | CAWSWTGASTDTQYF
15 | TRBJ2-3 | TRBV7-6 | CASTKTSSSTDTQYF
11 | TRBJ2-7 | TRBV7-9 | CASSWGEGQYF
16 | TRBJ2-5 | TRBV18 | CASSRPGTGKEETQYF
14 | TRBJ2-7 | TRBV2 | CASSVGGTGDEQYF
17 | TRBJ2-7 | TRBV20-1 | CSARAKLPGLAGSKQYF
11 | TRBJ2-1 | TRBV7-2 | CASSDHNEQFF
14 | TRBJ2-7 | TRBV7-9 | CASSSVGAGYEQYF
13 | TRBJ2-7 | TRBV27 | CASVGSGGYEQYF
12 | TRBJ1-1 | TRBV30 | CAGTLLNTEAFF